These 12 T cell receptor beta chains came from one sample sequenced in a study of cytomegalovirus exposure and HLA in healthy donors. The PCR had 60 Vbeta and 13 Jbeta primers. The assay was immunoSEQ multiplex PCR, and TCRdb's table has in-frame clones only and misses some. The sample records roughly 120,000 clones, 80% being singletons. The sequencing input was PBMCs. Receptors were obtained from a male donor in good health and CMV-seronegative.

The CDR3 DNA follows: TGTGCCAGCTCACCACCGGTCGTACCGAGTGACAATGAGCAGTTCTTC. Protein sequence: CASSPPVVPSDNEQFF. The chain recombines TRBV18 with TRBJ2-1; the D is unclear. This CDR3 spans 16 amino acids. V lost 0 bases and J 5 bases, leaving 14 bases between the germline ends. CDR1 is KGHSH, CDR2 LQKENI, per germline.

A note on this clone: In the same sample, other DNA sequences code for this CDR3. The chain recombines TRBV6-5 with TRBJ1-1; TRBD1 matches 7 bases. Germline CDR1 and CDR2: MNHEY and SVGAGI. The ends lost 2 bases at V and 2 bases at J; junction bases unmatched: 2. The CDR3 loop spans 14 amino acids. CDR3: CASSYRQGNTEAFF. In nucleotides, the CDR3 is TGTGCCAGCAGTTACCGACAGGGAAACACTGAAGCTTTCTTT.

The chain recombines TRBV10-1 with TRBJ1-1; perhaps TRBD1 as D (5 bases). This CDR3 region has 14 residues. Trimming cost V 4 bases and J 1 base, with 10 bases left between them. CDR1 and CDR2 (germline): WNHNN, SYGVQD (reference sequence). The CDR3 DNA is TGCGCCAGCAGTGCTGACAGCCGGAACACTGAAGCTTTCTTT. This gives the protein CASSADSRNTEAFF.

The chain is built from TRBV7-2 and TRBJ2-1, with 7 bases identical to TRBD2. Per the germline V gene, CDR1 is SGHTA and CDR2 is FQGNSA. The V and J ends lost 5 bases and 4 bases, in that order; junction bases with no gene match: 11. This CDR3 contains 16 residues. The CDR3 region has the DNA TGTGCCAGCAGCCCCGGGTCGGGGGGACTATACAATGAGCAGTTCTTC. Its protein product is CASSPGSGGLYNEQFF.

This chain links TRBV4-2 with TRBJ1-5; D is undetermined. The CDR3 sequence is 18 residues long. V dropped 1 base and J dropped 4 bases, with 20 bases sitting between them. CDR1 and CDR2 (germline): LGHNA, YNFKEQ. CDR3 region: CASSQVQWKDGDNQPQHF. CDR3 DNA sequence: TGTGCCAGCAGCCAAGTTCAATGGAAGGACGGGGATAATCAGCCCCAGCATTTT.

The chain is built from TRBV6-1 and TRBJ1-2, with TRBD1 as a possible D gene (6 bases). This CDR3 comprises 16 residues. The germline V gene has CDR1 MNHNS and CDR2 SASEGT. The V end lost 3 bases, the J end lost 3 bases, and 17 bases lay between the germline ends. The CDR3 sequence is CASSDSDRPEDYGYTF. Written as DNA, the CDR3 is TGTGCCAGCAGTGATTCTGACAGGCCTGAGGACTATGGCTACACCTTC.

This chain connects TRBV28 to TRBJ1-5; D unclear. Trimming stripped 6 bases from V and 2 bases from J, with 14 bases between. Germline CDR1 and CDR2: MDHEN and SYDVKM. This CDR3 spans 15 amino acids. For the CDR3, the DNA is TGTGCCAGCAGACTCGGGAGGGCGGGCAATCAGCCCCAGCATTTT. Its translation: CASRLGRAGNQPQHF.

This sequence joins TRBV7-9 and TRBJ2-7, with a possible D match to TRBD1 (7 bases). V was trimmed by 2 bases and J by 2 bases, leaving 13 bases between them. CDR1 is SEHNR and CDR2 is FQNEAQ in the germline V gene (reference sequence). The CDR3 has 15 residues. Written as DNA, the CDR3 is TGTGCCAGCAGCTTACAGGGGGGCCTCCCCTACGAGCAGTACTTC. Translated, it gives CASSLQGGLPYEQYF. The full variable domain, rest sourced from reference TRBV7-9 and TRBJ2-7, is DTGVSQNPRHKITKRGQNVTFRCDPISEHNRLYWYRQTLGQGPEFLTYFQNEAQLEKSRLLSDRFSAERPKGSFSTLEIQRTEQGDSAMYLCASSLQGGLPYEQYFGPGTRLTVT.

V and J are TRBV5-6 and TRBJ2-7; TRBD1 matches at 8 bases. Germline V gene sequence: CDR1 SGHDT, CDR2 YYEEEE. There are 14 residues in the CDR3. Germline trimming cut 4 bases from V and 0 bases from J; bases unmatched to any gene: 3. CDR3 in amino acids: CASSPGQGSYEQYF. For the CDR3, the DNA is TGTGCCAGCAGCCCCGGACAGGGCTCCTACGAGCAGTACTTC. The complete variable domain, with remaining parts taken from reference TRBV5-6 and TRBJ2-7, reads DAGVTQSPTHLIKTRGQQVTLRCSPKSGHDTVSWYQQALGQGPQFIFQYYEEEERQRGNFPDRFSGHQFPNYSSELNVNALLLGDSALYLCASSPGQGSYEQYFGPGTRLTVT.

This clone was recorded only once. The rearrangement joins TRBV28 to TRBJ1-1; 11 nucleotides agree with TRBD1. This CDR3 region has 18 residues. Germline CDR1 and CDR2: MDHEN and SYDVKM. Trimming cost V 5 bases and J 6 bases; bases outside gene matches: 17. CDR3: CASSHDPYWGTGGPEAFF. CDR3 sequence (DNA): TGTGCCAGCAGTCACGATCCCTACTGGGGGACAGGGGGGCCTGAAGCTTTCTTT.

The chain links TRBV4-1 to TRBJ2-2; 7 bases match TRBD1. Trimming cost V 4 bases and J 2 bases; bases outside gene matches: 7. In germline, CDR1 is MGHRA, CDR2 YSYEKL. The CDR3 loop spans 16 amino acids. The CDR3, as DNA: TGCGCCAGCAGCCCACAGGGGCGAGATAACACCGGGGAGCTGTTTTTT. It yields the protein CASSPQGRDNTGELFF.

The chain couples TRBV4-1 to TRBJ1-1; TRBD1 matches 11 bases. The germline V gene encodes CDR1 MGHRA and CDR2 YSYEKL. The V and J ends lost 5 bases and 1 base, in that order; junction bases with no gene match: 9. This CDR3 is built from 17 residues. The CDR3 loop reads CASSFSGTGGENTEAFF. The CDR3 nucleotides are TGCGCCAGCAGCTTCTCCGGGACAGGGGGGGAGAACACTGAAGCTTTCTTT.